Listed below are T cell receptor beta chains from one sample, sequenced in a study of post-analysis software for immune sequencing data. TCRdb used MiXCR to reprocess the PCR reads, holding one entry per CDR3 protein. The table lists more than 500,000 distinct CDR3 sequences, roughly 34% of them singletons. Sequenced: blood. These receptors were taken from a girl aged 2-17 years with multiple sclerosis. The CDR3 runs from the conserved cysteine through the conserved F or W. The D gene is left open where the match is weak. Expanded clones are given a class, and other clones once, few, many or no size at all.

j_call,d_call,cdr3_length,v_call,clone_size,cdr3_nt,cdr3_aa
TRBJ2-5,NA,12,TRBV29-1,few,TGCAGCGTTTCCAGCGGATTTGAGACCCAGTACTTC,CSVSSGFETQYF
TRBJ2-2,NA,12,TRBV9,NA,TGTGCCAGCAGCGTAGTTCAGGGGGAGCTGTTTTTT,CASSVVQGELFF
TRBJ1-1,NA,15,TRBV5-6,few,TGTGCCAGCAGTTATCTAACAGGGAGGGACACTGAAGCTTTCTTT,CASSYLTGRDTEAFF
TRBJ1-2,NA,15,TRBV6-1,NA,TGTGCCAGCAGTGAGGCTGGAGGGACGGTATATGGCTACACCTTC,CASSEAGGTVYGYTF
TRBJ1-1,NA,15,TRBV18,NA,TGTGCCAGCTCCCGAGAGGGAGGGATGAACACTGAAGCTTTCTTT,CASSREGGMNTEAFF
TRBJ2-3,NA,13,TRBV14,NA,TGTGCCGGCAGCTCTCTCCGCACAGATACGCAGTATTTT,CAGSSLRTDTQYF
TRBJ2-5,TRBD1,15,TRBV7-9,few,TGTGCCAGCAGCTCGAGGGGGCGCCTTAAAGAGACCCAGTACTTC,CASSSRGRLKETQYF
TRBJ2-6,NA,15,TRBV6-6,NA,TGTGCCAGCAGTTCTCCACACTCTGGGGCCAACGTCCTGACTTTC,CASSSPHSGANVLTF
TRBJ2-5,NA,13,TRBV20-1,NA,TGCAGTGCCAGGGGCTTGGGGCGGGAGACCCAGTACTTC,CSARGLGRETQYF
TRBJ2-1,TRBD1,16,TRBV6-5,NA,TGTGCCAGCAGCTCCACAACCGGGACAGGTATGAATGAGCAGTTCTTC,CASSSTTGTGMNEQFF
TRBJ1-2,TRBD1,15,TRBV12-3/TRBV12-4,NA,TGTGCCAGCAGTTTGGAACAGGGGGGAGGCTATGGCTACACCTTC,CASSLEQGGGYGYTF
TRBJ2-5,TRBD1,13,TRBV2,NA,TGTGCCAGCAGGCAGGGGGCGACTGAGACCCAGTACTTC,CASRQGATETQYF
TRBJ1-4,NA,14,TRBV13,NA,TGTGCCAGCAGCCCGGGACTGTTGAATGAAGAACTGTTTTTT,CASSPGLLNEELFF
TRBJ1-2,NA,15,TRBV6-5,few,TGTGCCAGCAGTTCGGGCGGGGAGGGCAACTATGGCTACACCTTC,CASSSGGEGNYGYTF
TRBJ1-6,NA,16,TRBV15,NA,TGTGCCACCAGCAGAGATCTGGGGGGATATAATTCACCCCTCCACTTT,CATSRDLGGYNSPLHF
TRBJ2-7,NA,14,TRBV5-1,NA,TGCGCCAGCAGCTTATCCGCGGCCGGGACCGAGCAGTACTTC,CASSLSAAGTEQYF
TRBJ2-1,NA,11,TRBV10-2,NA,TGCGCCAGCAGTGAAGGAATTGAGCAGTTCTTC,CASSEGIEQFF
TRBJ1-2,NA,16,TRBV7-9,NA,TGTGCCAGCAGCCCATTACCGGGACAAGGGGGCTATGGCTACACCTTC,CASSPLPGQGGYGYTF
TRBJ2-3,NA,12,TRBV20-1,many,TGCAGTGCTACCGGGGGTGCAGATACGCAGTATTTT,CSATGGADTQYF
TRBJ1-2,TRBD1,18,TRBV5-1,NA,TGCGCCAGCAGCCCCGGTCCCGGGACAGGGGATGGCGAGTATGGCTACACCTTC,CASSPGPGTGDGEYGYTF
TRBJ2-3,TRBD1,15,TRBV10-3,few,TGTGCCATCAGTGCCGACAGGGGCCAAACAGATACGCAGTATTTT,CAISADRGQTDTQYF
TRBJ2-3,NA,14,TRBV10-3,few,TGTGCCATCAGTGAGGACAGTAGGTCAGATACGCAGTATTTT,CAISEDSRSDTQYF
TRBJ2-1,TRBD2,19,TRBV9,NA,TGTGCCAGCAGCCCCAGGGGCGGTAGCGGGGGCCCCCCCTACAATGAGCAGTTCTTC,CASSPRGGSGGPPYNEQFF
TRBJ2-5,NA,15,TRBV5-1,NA,TGCGCCAGCAGCCCCACAACAGGGTCCCAAGAGACCCAGTACTTC,CASSPTTGSQETQYF
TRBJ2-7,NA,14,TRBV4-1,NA,TGCGCCAGCAGCTTAAGTGTTGGGGAACGAGGGCAGTACTTC,CASSLSVGERGQYF
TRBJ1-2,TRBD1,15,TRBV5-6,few,TGTGCCAGCAGCGCTGGGACAGGGGGAAACTATGGCTACACCTTC,CASSAGTGGNYGYTF
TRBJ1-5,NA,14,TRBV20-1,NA,TGCAGTGCTAGGGCCGTCGTGGGGGACCAGCCCCAGCATTTT,CSARAVVGDQPQHF
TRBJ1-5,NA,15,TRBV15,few,TGTGCCACCAGCAGAGATTTAGGGCGGAATCAGCCCCAGCATTTT,CATSRDLGRNQPQHF
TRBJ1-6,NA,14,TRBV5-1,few,TGCGCCAGCACTTCCGGGACCGGTAATTCACCCCTCCACTTT,CASTSGTGNSPLHF
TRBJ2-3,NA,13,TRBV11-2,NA,TGTGCCAGCAGCCAAAGCCTAACATCTGCGCAGTATTTT,CASSQSLTSAQYF
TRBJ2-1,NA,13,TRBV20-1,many,TGCAGTGCTAGCGGGCCCCCTCGGAATGAGCAGTTCTTC,CSASGPPRNEQFF
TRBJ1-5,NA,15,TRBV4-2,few,TGTGCCAGCAGCCAAGATACCCAGGGCAATCAGCCCCAGCATTTT,CASSQDTQGNQPQHF
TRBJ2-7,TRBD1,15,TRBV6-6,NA,TGTGCCAGCAGTAGTACAGGGGCCCTCCCTTACGAGCAGTACTTC,CASSSTGALPYEQYF
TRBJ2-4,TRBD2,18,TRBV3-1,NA,TGTGCCAGCAGCCGGGGGACTAGCGGGGGACTAGCCAAAAACATTCAGTACTTC,CASSRGTSGGLAKNIQYF
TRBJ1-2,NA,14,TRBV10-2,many,TGCGCCAGCAGTGAGTCGACCCTAGGTGGTGGCTACACCTTC,CASSESTLGGGYTF
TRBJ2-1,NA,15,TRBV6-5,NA,TGTGCCAGCAGTTACGGGGGGCCTCACTACAATGAGCAGTTCTTC,CASSYGGPHYNEQFF
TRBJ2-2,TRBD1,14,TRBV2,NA,TGTGCCAGCAGGGACAGGGGGGTCTCCGGGGAGCTGTTTTTT,CASRDRGVSGELFF
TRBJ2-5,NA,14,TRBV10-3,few,TGTGCCATCAGTGTTTCGCAGGCTCAAGAGACCCAGTACTTC,CAISVSQAQETQYF
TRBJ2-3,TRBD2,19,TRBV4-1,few,TGCGCCAGCAGCCAAGATCGATCTTTAGCGGGGGATGGCGCAGATACGCAGTATTTT,CASSQDRSLAGDGADTQYF
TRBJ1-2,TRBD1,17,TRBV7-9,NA,TGTGCCAGCAGCCCCCTGGAGGACAGGCTACCGGGCTATGGCTACACCTTC,CASSPLEDRLPGYGYTF
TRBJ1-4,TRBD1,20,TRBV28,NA,TGTGCCAGCAGCAGTTTCTCGGGGACAGGGCTACATCGGGCTAATGAAAAACTGTTTTTT,CASSSFSGTGLHRANEKLFF
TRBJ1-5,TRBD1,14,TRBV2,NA,TGTGCCAGCAGCGAAAGGGGACAGGGCCAGCCCCAGCATTTT,CASSERGQGQPQHF
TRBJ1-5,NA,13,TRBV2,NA,TGTGCCAGCGCAGGACAAAACAATCAGCCCCAGCATTTT,CASAGQNNQPQHF
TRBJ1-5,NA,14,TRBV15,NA,TGTGCCACCAGCTCCCTGGGGGCCGGTCAGCCCCAGCATTTT,CATSSLGAGQPQHF
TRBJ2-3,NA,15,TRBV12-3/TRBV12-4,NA,TGTGCCAGCACCCCGGGGACGGATTTCGGAGATACGCAGTATTTT,CASTPGTDFGDTQYF
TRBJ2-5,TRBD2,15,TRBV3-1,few,TGTGCCAGCAGCTTAAGCGGGGACTCAGGAGGGACCCAGTACTTC,CASSLSGDSGGTQYF
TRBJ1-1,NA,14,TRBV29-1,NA,TGCAGCGTTGTTGGTGATAGGGCCTACACTGAAGCTTTCTTT,CSVVGDRAYTEAFF
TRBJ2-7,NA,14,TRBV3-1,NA,TGTGCCAGCAGCCAAGATCTGGCGGGCTACGAGCAGTACTTC,CASSQDLAGYEQYF
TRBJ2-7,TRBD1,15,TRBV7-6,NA,TGTGCCAGCAGCTTAGATGGACAGGGTTCCTACGAGCAGTACTTC,CASSLDGQGSYEQYF
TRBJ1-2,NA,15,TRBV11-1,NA,TGTGCCAGCAGCTTAATCGACAGCCATAACTATGGCTACACCTTC,CASSLIDSHNYGYTF
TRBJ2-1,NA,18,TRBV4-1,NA,TGCGCCAGCAGCCAACCGTTGGCTATGGGGGCTAACTACAATGAGCAGTTCTTC,CASSQPLAMGANYNEQFF